One sample yielded the 15 T cell receptor beta chains listed below, sequenced in a study of CD8+ T cells in alopecia areata. Treatment defined: oral pan-JAK inhibitor, 5-10 mg twice daily. The sequencing template was cDNA reverse transcribed from extracted RNA. Repertoires were generated with immunoSEQ multiplex PCR, while TCRdb's copy carries only in-frame clones and drops some. The profile shows some 110,000 clones, 58% of them singletons. The sample here was CD8+ T cells sorted from blood, taken at week 4, from a patient treated with tofacitinib. These receptors were collected from a human donor with alopecia areata.

This rearrangement joins TRBV13 to TRBJ2-4; tentatively, D is TRBD1 (6 bases). Trimming stripped 4 bases from V and 0 bases from J, with 13 bases between. The CDR3 sequence is 16 residues long. Germline CDR1 and CDR2: PRHDT and FYEKMQ (reference sequence). CDR3 residues: CASSSWTALAKNIQYF. Written as DNA, the CDR3 is TGTGCCAGCAGCTCCTGGACAGCTCTAGCCAAAAACATTCAGTACTTC.

This chain uses TRBV30 with TRBJ1-2; D is uncertain. Germline CDR1 is GTSNPN and CDR2 is SVGIG (reference sequence). V shed 1 base and J shed 3 bases, with 3 bases lying between them. The CDR3 covers 11 residues. The DNA of the CDR3 is TGTGCCTGGAGTGCCGACTATGGCTACACCTTC. It translates to CAWSADYGYTF.

The rearrangement links TRBV28 to TRBJ2-7; 9 bases match TRBD1. The CDR3 runs to 14 residues. V dropped 5 bases and J dropped 3; count of bases not matched to a gene: 5. The V gene's germline CDR1 is MDHEN and CDR2 SYDVKM. CDR3 nucleotides: TGTGCCAGCAGTCCTCCGGACAGGGGCTACGAGCAGTACTTC. It codes for CASSPPDRGYEQYF.

This clone was counted between two and nine times. The chain couples TRBV9 to TRBJ2-7; 7 positions agree with TRBD1. Trimming removed 3 bases from V and 0 bases from J; junction bases left unmatched: 9. CDR1 is SGDLS, CDR2 YYNGEE, per germline. The CDR3 contains 16 residues. The CDR3 protein is CASSAYRDSSSYEQYF. DNA for the CDR3: TGTGCCAGCAGCGCCTACCGGGACAGTAGCTCCTACGAGCAGTACTTC.

This clone was picked up a small number of times. The CDR3: CASSQDHWLRGQGGGELFF. CDR3 in DNA: TGCGCCAGCAGCCAAGATCACTGGCTTCGGGGACAGGGGGGTGGGGAGCTGTTTTTT. The J gene is TRBJ2-2, the V gene TRBV4-1; 11 nucleotides match TRBD1. The germline V gene encodes CDR1 MGHRA and CDR2 YSYEKL. The CDR3 covers 19 residues. V lost 0 bases and J lost 8; bases outside the gene matches: 14.

The J gene is TRBJ1-6, the V gene TRBV2; the D is unclear. Trimming took off 6 bases at V and 7 bases at J, with 10 bases between the two ends. CDR1 and CDR2 (germline): SNHLY, FYNNEI. The CDR3 spans 13 residues. Written as DNA, the CDR3 is TGTGCCAGCAGCGGCGTATGGAATTCACCCCTCCACTTT. Its protein product is CASSGVWNSPLHF.

The chain carries TRBV28 and TRBJ1-2; D remains ambiguous. The germline V and J ends were trimmed by 1 base and 8 bases, with 17 bases remaining between them. Germline loops: CDR1 MDHEN, CDR2 SYDVKM. The length of the CDR3 is 15 residues. This chain's CDR3 is CASSLLGRQTGGYTF. CDR3 bases: TGTGCCAGCAGTTTATTGGGCAGGCAAACGGGAGGCTACACCTTC.

Here the CDR3 reads CASSLSGGRTEAFF. In nucleotides, the CDR3 is TGTGCCAGCAGCTTATCAGGGGGGCGCACTGAAGCTTTCTTT. This sequence joins TRBV7-9 and TRBJ1-1; TRBD1 matches at 7 bases. Germline V gene sequence: CDR1 SEHNR, CDR2 FQNEAQ (reference sequence). The CDR3 runs 14 residues. V gave up 2 bases and J gave up 4 bases; unmatched junction bases: 4. Full variable domain (rest looked up from reference TRBV7-9 and TRBJ1-1): DTGVSQNPRHKITKRGQNVTFRCDPISEHNRLYWYRQTLGQGPEFLTYFQNEAQLEKSRLLSDRFSAERPKGSFSTLEIQRTEQGDSAMYLCASSLSGGRTEAFFGQGTRLTVV.

This clone was found once. The J gene is TRBJ2-7, the V gene TRBV5-1; weak D call: TRBD1 (6 bases). Germline CDR1 and CDR2: SGHRS and YFSETQ. CDR3 length: 16 residues. The V gene lost 2 bases and the J gene lost 2 bases, with 17 bases spanning the gap. This chain's CDR3 is CASSFPRQDRPYEQYF. The CDR3 region has the DNA TGCGCCAGCAGCTTTCCCAGACAGGATCGACCCTACGAGCAGTACTTC.

The V call is TRBV29-1, the J call TRBJ1-5; D gene uncertain. Germline values: CDR1 SQVTM, CDR2 ANQGSEA. V was cut by 1 base and J by 5 bases, with 6 bases left in between. The CDR3 totals 12 residues. This chain's CDR3 is CSVEGTDQPQHF. DNA of the CDR3: TGCAGCGTTGAAGGCACCGATCAGCCCCAGCATTTT.

The chain carries TRBV30 and TRBJ2-7, with D perhaps matching TRBD2 (7 bases). Germline values: CDR1 GTSNPN, CDR2 SVGIG (reference sequence). Trimming pared 0 bases from V and 2 bases from J, leaving 11 bases between. The CDR3 extends over 14 amino acids. CDR3 amino acids: CAWSVTGGPYEQYF. The CDR3 coding sequence is TGTGCCTGGAGTGTGACGGGGGGCCCCTACGAGCAGTACTTC.

This clone appeared a single time. The V and J genes are TRBV29-1 and TRBJ1-1; D is perhaps TRBD1 (5 bases). With 7 bases removed from V and 4 bases from J, the gap between germline ends came to 16 bases. The CDR3 contains 13 residues. Germline CDR1 is SQVTM and CDR2 is ANQGSEA. CDR3 nucleotide sequence: TGCAGCGCATCGGAAAGCGGGGGCACTGAAGCTTTCTTT. Translating it yields CSASESGGTEAFF.

The CDR3 loop reads CAWSRTGPEAFF. The CDR3 coding sequence is TGTGCCTGGAGTAGAACCGGGCCCGAAGCTTTCTTT. The V gene is TRBV30, the J gene TRBJ1-1; D is ambiguous. V was trimmed by 2 bases and J by 8 bases, leaving 12 bases between them. CDR1 is GTSNPN and CDR2 is SVGIG in the germline V gene (reference sequence). The CDR3 is 12 amino acids.

The chain is built from TRBV29-1 and TRBJ2-5; D is ambiguous. CDR3 length equals 12 residues. V lost 6 bases and J 6 bases, leaving 14 bases between the germline ends. Germline assignment: CDR1 SQVTM and CDR2 ANQGSEA. In nucleotides, the CDR3 is TGCAGCGTCCCCTCGTGGTGGAAGACCCAGTACTTC. Encoded protein: CSVPSWWKTQYF.

This clone was counted a single time. The chain links TRBV30 to TRBJ1-1; 9 nucleotides match TRBD1. Unmatched junction bases numbered 4, after V lost 5 bases and J lost 6 bases. The CDR3 runs 12 residues. CDR1 and CDR2 from the germline V gene are GTSNPN and SVGIG (reference sequence). In nucleotides, the CDR3 is TGTGCCTGGGCGGACAGGGGCGCTGAAGCTTTCTTT. As protein: CAWADRGAEAFF.